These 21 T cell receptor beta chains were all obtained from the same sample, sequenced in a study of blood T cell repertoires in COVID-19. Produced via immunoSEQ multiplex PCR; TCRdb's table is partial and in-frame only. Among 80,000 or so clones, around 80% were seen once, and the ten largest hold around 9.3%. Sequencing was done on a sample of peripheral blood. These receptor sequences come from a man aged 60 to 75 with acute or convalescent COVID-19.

CDR3 protein: CASSSGQGWGFNSPLHF. The CDR3 DNA follows: TGTGCCAGCAGTTCCGGACAGGGCTGGGGATTTAATTCACCCCTCCACTTT. The chain links TRBV6-2 or TRBV6-3 to TRBJ1-6; the match to TRBD1 covers 8 bases. Germline V gives CDR1 MNHEY, CDR2 SVGEGT. The CDR3 loop spans 17 amino acids. Losses at the gene ends were 4 bases for V and 6 bases for J; bases not matched to a gene: 11.

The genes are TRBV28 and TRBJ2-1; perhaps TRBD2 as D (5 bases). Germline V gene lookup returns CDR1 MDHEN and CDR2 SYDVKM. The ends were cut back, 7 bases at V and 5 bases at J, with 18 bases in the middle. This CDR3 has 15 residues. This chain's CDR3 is CASNLWAGNDNEQFF. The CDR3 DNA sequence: TGTGCCAGCAACCTTTGGGCGGGTAACGACAATGAGCAGTTCTTC.

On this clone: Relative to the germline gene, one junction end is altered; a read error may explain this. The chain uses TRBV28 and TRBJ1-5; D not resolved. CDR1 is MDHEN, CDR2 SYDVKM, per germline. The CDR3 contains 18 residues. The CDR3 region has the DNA TGTGCCAGCAGTTTAGCAAGCGGGTCGGGCCCTAGCCATCAGCCCCAGCATTTT. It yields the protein CASSLASGSGPSHQPQHF.

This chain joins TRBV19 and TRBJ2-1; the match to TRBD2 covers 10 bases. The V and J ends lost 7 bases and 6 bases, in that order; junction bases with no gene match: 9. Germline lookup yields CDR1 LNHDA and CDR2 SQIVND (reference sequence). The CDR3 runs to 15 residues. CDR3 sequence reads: CASNALAGARNEQFF. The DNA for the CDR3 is TGTGCCAGTAACGCGCTAGCGGGAGCCCGCAATGAGCAGTTCTTC.

The CDR3 loop is CASIDQGRIGIQYF. The CDR3 DNA reads as TGTGCCAGCATCGACCAAGGGAGAATTGGCATTCAGTACTTC. This sequence joins TRBV28 and TRBJ2-4; D is perhaps TRBD2 (5 bases). Deletions cut 7 bases from V and 9 bases from J, with 19 bases between. The CDR3 has 14 amino acids. Per germline, CDR1 MDHEN and CDR2 SYDVKM.

Here the CDR3 DNA reads TGTGCCAGCAGCCAAGAACTATTTCCGGGACAGGGGAAAATCTATGGCTACACCTTC. This gives the protein CASSQELFPGQGKIYGYTF. V and J are TRBV4-2 and TRBJ1-2, with 10 bases identical to TRBD1. The V gene end was trimmed by 0 bases and the J gene end by 4 bases; junction bases not matched to a gene: 14. CDR3 length equals 19 residues. Germline values: CDR1 LGHNA, CDR2 YNFKEQ.

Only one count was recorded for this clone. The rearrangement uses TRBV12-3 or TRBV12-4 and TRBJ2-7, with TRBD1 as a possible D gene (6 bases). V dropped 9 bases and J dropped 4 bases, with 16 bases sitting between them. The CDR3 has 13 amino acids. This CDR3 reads CASTGTTMYEQYF. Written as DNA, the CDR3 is TGTGCCAGTACTGGGACAACGATGTACGAGCAGTACTTC.

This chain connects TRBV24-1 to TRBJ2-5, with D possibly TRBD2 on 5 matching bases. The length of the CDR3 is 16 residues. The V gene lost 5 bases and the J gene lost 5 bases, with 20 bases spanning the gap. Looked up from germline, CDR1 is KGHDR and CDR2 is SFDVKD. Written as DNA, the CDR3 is TGTGCCACCAGTGGGGCGGGTCGCCAATTGAGGGAGACCCAGTACTTC. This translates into CATSGAGRQLRETQYF.

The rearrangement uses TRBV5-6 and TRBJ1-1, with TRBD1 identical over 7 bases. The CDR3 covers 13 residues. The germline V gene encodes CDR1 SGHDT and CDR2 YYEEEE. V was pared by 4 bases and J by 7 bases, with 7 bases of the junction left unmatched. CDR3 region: CASSQTGFGEAFF. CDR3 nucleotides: TGTGCCAGCAGCCAGACAGGGTTTGGTGAAGCTTTCTTT.

The CDR3 sequence: CASSVGLGEQYF. The CDR3 DNA is TGTGCCAGCAGCGTTGGACTTGGCGAGCAGTACTTC. This chain links TRBV9 with TRBJ2-7, with D perhaps TRBD2 (5 bases). Trimming stripped 2 bases from V and 6 bases from J, with 9 bases between. The CDR3 is 12 residues long. Germline V gene lookup returns CDR1 SGDLS and CDR2 YYNGEE.

CDR3 nucleotides: TGTGCCAGCAGCCTCCCCCATGAAAAACTGTTTTTT. It codes for CASSLPHEKLFF. This sequence joins TRBV28 and TRBJ1-4; D unclear. This CDR3 has 12 residues. Germline values: CDR1 MDHEN, CDR2 SYDVKM. Trimming took 6 bases from V and 6 from J, leaving 8 bases between them.

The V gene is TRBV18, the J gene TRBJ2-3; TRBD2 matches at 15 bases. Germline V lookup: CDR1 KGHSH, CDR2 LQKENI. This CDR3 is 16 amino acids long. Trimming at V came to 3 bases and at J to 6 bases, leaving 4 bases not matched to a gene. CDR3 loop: CASSPRTSGGADTQYF. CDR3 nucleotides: TGTGCCAGCTCACCTCGGACTAGCGGGGGGGCCGATACGCAGTATTTT.

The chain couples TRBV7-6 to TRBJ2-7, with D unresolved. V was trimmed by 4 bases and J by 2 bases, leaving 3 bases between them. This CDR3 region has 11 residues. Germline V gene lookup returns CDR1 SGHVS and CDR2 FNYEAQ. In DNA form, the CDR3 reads TGTGCCAGCAGCTCCGCCTACGAGCAGTACTTC. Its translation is CASSSAYEQYF.

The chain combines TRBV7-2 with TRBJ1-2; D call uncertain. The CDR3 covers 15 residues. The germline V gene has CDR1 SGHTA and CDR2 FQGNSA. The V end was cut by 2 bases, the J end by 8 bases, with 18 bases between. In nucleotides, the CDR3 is TGTGCCAGCAGCTTAAATCGGAGGTCGTTGGGGGGCTACACCTTC. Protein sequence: CASSLNRRSLGGYTF.

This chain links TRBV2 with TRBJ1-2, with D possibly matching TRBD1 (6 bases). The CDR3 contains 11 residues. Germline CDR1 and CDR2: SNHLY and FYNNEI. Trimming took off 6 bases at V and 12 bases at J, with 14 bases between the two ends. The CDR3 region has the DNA TGTGCCAGCAGAGAACAGGGAAGCGACACCTTC. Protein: CASREQGSDTF.

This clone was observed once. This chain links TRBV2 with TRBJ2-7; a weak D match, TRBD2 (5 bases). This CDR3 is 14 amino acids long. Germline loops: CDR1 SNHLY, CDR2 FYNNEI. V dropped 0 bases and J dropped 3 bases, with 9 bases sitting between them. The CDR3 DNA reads TGTGCCAGCAGTGAAGCTAGCGCAAACTACGAGCAGTACTTC. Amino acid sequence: CASSEASANYEQYF.

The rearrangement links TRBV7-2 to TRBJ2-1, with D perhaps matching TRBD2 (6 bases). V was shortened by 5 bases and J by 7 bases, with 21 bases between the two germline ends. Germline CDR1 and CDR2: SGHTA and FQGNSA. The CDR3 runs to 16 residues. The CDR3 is CASSTSSVRVGNEQFF. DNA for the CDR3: TGTGCCAGCAGCACCTCTAGCGTCCGAGTGGGAAATGAGCAGTTCTTC.

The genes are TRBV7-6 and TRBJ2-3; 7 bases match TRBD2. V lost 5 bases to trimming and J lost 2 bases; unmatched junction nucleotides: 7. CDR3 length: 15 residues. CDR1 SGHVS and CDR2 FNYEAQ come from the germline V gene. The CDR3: CASSQQAGYTDTQYF. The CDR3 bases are TGTGCCAGCAGCCAACAAGCGGGGTACACAGATACGCAGTATTTT.

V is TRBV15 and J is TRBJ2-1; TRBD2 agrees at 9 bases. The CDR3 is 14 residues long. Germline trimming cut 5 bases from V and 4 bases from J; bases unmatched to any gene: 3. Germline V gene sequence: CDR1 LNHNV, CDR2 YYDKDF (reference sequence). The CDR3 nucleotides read TGTGCCACCAGCGGTAGCGGGAGTTACAATGAGCAGTTCTTC. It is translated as CATSGSGSYNEQFF.

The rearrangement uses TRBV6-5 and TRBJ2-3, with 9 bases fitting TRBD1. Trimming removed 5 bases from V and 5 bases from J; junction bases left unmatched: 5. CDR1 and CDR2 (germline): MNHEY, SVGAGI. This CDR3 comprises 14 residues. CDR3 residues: CASSTYRGLDTQYF. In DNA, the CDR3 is TGTGCCAGCAGTACCTACAGGGGGCTAGATACGCAGTATTTT.

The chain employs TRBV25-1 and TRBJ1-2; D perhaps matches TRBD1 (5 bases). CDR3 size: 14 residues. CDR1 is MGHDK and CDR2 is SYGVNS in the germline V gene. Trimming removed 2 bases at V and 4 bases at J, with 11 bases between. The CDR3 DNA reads TGTGCCAGCAGTGAAGCTGGAGGGGCCTATGGCTACACCTTC. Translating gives CASSEAGGAYGYTF.